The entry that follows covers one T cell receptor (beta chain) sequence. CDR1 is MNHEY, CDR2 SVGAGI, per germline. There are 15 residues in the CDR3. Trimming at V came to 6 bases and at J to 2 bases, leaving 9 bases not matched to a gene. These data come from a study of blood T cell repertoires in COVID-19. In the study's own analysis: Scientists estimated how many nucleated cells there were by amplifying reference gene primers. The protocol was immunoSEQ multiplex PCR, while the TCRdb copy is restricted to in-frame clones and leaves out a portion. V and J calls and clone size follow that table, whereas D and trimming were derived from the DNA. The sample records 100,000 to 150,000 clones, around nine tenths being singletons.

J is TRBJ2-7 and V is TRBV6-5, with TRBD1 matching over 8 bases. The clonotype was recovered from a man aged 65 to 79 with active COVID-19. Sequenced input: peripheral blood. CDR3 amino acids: CASSSGQVGTYEQYF. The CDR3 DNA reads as TGTGCCAGCAGCTCGGGACAGGTGGGGACCTACGAGCAGTACTTC.